These 12 T cell receptor beta chains originate from one sample sequenced in a study of blood T cell repertoires in COVID-19. The assay was immunoSEQ multiplex PCR, and TCRdb's table has in-frame clones only and misses some. In the table there are some 170,000 clones, roughly 83% of which are singletons. Source material: peripheral blood. These receptors were taken from a woman aged 35 to 49 with COVID-19, enrolled during active disease.

The chain has TRBV18 and TRBJ2-2; 7 bases match TRBD2. V lost 4 bases to trimming and J lost 1 base; unmatched junction nucleotides: 6. CDR1 and CDR2 (germline): KGHSH, LQKENI. The CDR3 runs 16 residues. The CDR3 DNA reads TGTGCCAGCTCACTGAGCGGGGCAGTGAACACCGGGGAGCTGTTTTTT. Translated: CASSLSGAVNTGELFF.

The CDR3, as DNA: TGTGCCAGCGGGGCGGAGAACTATGGCTACACCTTC. Its protein product is CASGAENYGYTF. V usage is TRBV2 and J usage is TRBJ1-2; tentatively, D is TRBD1 (5 bases). V lost 8 bases and J 2 bases, leaving 9 bases between the germline ends. Germline V CDR1 and CDR2: SNHLY, FYNNEI. This CDR3 comprises 12 residues.

The V call is TRBV6-2 or TRBV6-3, the J call TRBJ2-1; TRBD2 aligns across 13 bases. Unmatched junction bases numbered 7, after V lost 2 bases and J lost 9 bases. Germline CDR1 reads MNHEY; CDR2 reads SVGEGT. This CDR3 contains 16 residues. CDR3 amino acids: CASSYDGLAGVVEQFF. The DNA of the CDR3 is TGTGCCAGCAGTTACGATGGACTAGCGGGAGTAGTTGAGCAGTTCTTC.

This clone is a singleton in its sample. V gene TRBV5-1 combines with J gene TRBJ1-2; TRBD1 agrees at 7 bases. The CDR3 is made up of 14 amino acids. Trimming took 2 bases from V and 4 from J; bases not matched to a gene: 5. Looked up from germline, CDR1 is SGHRS and CDR2 is YFSETQ. The CDR3 sequence: CASSLETGSYGYTF. In DNA, the CDR3 is TGCGCCAGCAGCTTAGAGACAGGGAGCTATGGCTACACCTTC.

The chain employs TRBV7-2 and TRBJ1-5; a weak D match, TRBD1 (5 bases). The CDR3 runs 17 residues. The V end was cut by 5 bases, the J end by 2 bases, with 19 bases between. The germline V gene encodes CDR1 SGHTA and CDR2 FQGNSA. The CDR3 DNA reads TGTGCCAGCAGCCCCCAGTCCAGGGCACGAGGCAATCAGCCCCAGCATTTT. Protein sequence: CASSPQSRARGNQPQHF.

The chain links TRBV29-1 to TRBJ2-5, with 9 bases identical to TRBD1. This CDR3 has 14 residues. Germline V lookup: CDR1 SQVTM, CDR2 ANQGSEA. V was clipped by 5 bases and J by 6 bases; unmatched bases: 10. The CDR3 reads CSVPRRTGEKTQYF. In DNA, the CDR3 is TGCAGCGTTCCGCGACGGACAGGGGAAAAGACCCAGTACTTC.

The rearrangement uses TRBV6-5 and TRBJ2-2; 8 nucleotides agree with TRBD1. With V trimmed by 6 bases and J by 6 bases, 3 bases remained unmatched. The CDR3 runs to 13 residues. The germline gives CDR1 MNHEY, CDR2 SVGAGI. This chain's CDR3 is CASRTGEAGELFF. The CDR3 DNA reads as TGTGCCAGCAGGACAGGGGAAGCCGGGGAGCTGTTTTTT.

The rearrangement uses TRBV7-9 and TRBJ2-5, with a weak D call TRBD1 (5 bases). The CDR3 extends over 14 amino acids. Looked up from germline, CDR1 is SEHNR and CDR2 is FQNEAQ (reference sequence). Deletions cut 3 bases from V and 1 base from J, with 9 bases between. Here the CDR3 reads CASSFQGIQETQYF. The CDR3 DNA is TGTGCCAGCAGCTTCCAGGGAATCCAAGAGACCCAGTACTTC.

The gene calls are TRBV6-6 and TRBJ1-3; TRBD1 aligns across 7 bases. The CDR3 has 17 residues. Germline V gene data show CDR1 as MNHNY and CDR2 as SVGAGI (reference sequence). V was pared by 5 bases and J by 3 bases, with 13 bases of the junction left unmatched. This chain's CDR3 is CASSRNPQGRGGNTIYF. As DNA, the CDR3 is TGTGCCAGCAGTCGCAATCCACAGGGGAGAGGTGGAAACACCATATATTTT.

This chain links TRBV27 with TRBJ2-7, with TRBD2 identical over 10 bases. V gave up 6 bases and J gave up 1 base; unmatched junction bases: 12. This CDR3 spans 17 amino acids. Germline CDR1 MNHEY, CDR2 SMNVEV (reference sequence). The CDR3 reads CASRRRTGTSASYEQYF. The CDR3 bases are TGTGCCAGCAGGAGAAGGACCGGGACTAGCGCTTCCTACGAGCAGTACTTC.

The DNA of the CDR3 is TGTGCCAGCAGCGTAGCTGCGGGAGGCCCCAGGGGCTACACCTTC. The encoded protein is CASSVAAGGPRGYTF. The chain recombines TRBV9 with TRBJ1-2; D is uncertain. The germline V gene encodes CDR1 SGDLS and CDR2 YYNGEE. This CDR3 has 15 residues. V lost 0 bases and J lost 8, with 17 bases in between.

The J gene is TRBJ1-6, the V gene TRBV5-6; 9 nucleotides match TRBD1. CDR3 size: 15 residues. From germline, CDR1 is SGHDT and CDR2 YYEEEE. V lost 0 bases and J lost 10; bases outside the gene matches: 5. CDR3 in amino acids: CASSLGTGDGSPLHF. DNA for the CDR3: TGTGCCAGCAGCTTGGGGACAGGGGACGGCTCACCCCTCCACTTT.